Listed below are T cell receptor beta chains from one sample, sequenced in a study of siplizumab effects on memory and regulatory T cells. TCRdb keeps only in-frame clones here, not all; method: immunoSEQ multiplex PCR. This sample has 70,000 to 100,000 clones, with over 85% found just once. Input material: CD8+ T cells sorted from blood. The receptors derive from a human donor in good health. The CDR3 runs from the conserved cysteine through the conserved F or W. Fields, in order: V gene, clone size, D gene, J gene, CDR3 DNA, CDR3 protein. A D gene is named only where the DNA matches it firmly. The size of a clone is reported for some rows only, either as once, few or many, or as a class for expanded clones.

TRBV27	.	.	TRBJ1-2	TGTGCCAGCAGTTTCCCCGGACGGAGAAACTATGGCTACACCTTC	CASSFPGRRNYGYTF
TRBV6-5	.	TRBD2	TRBJ2-7	TGTGCCAGCAGTTCCTCCTTGGGACTAAAATCCTACGAGCAGTACTTC	CASSSSLGLKSYEQYF
TRBV7-9	.	.	TRBJ2-4	TGTGCCAGCAGCTCATGGACTACGGACAAAAACATTCAGTACTTC	CASSSWTTDKNIQYF
TRBV9	.	TRBD2	TRBJ2-1	TGTGCCAGCAGCGCCCTCCCGGTAGCGGGGGGCGACAGCTCCTACAATGAGCAGTTCTTC	CASSALPVAGGDSSYNEQFF
TRBV30	.	.	TRBJ2-1	TGTGCCTGGAGTGTAATGGGTAGAAACAATGAGCAGTTCTTC	CAWSVMGRNNEQFF
TRBV30	.	TRBD1	TRBJ1-2	TGTGCCTGGAGTACGGGACAGGGGATCTATGGCTACACCTTC	CAWSTGQGIYGYTF
TRBV14	once	.	TRBJ2-7	TGTGCCAGCAGCCAAGTTGCAGGCTCCTACGAGCAGTACTTC	CASSQVAGSYEQYF
TRBV7-9	.	TRBD1	TRBJ1-1	TGTGCCAGCAGCTTTTATTCCGGGACAGGGTCATTTGAAGCTTTCTTT	CASSFYSGTGSFEAFF
TRBV7-6	few	TRBD1	TRBJ2-5	TGTGCCAGCAGCTTTGACAGGGCAGAGACCCAGTACTTC	CASSFDRAETQYF
TRBV7-8	.	TRBD1	TRBJ2-2	TGTGCCAGCAGCTTAGGGATGGTTACAGGGGAAAAATTGACCGGGGAGCTGTTTTTT	CASSLGMVTGEKLTGELFF
TRBV7-2	.	.	TRBJ1-2	TGTGCCAGCAGCTTAGGCAGGGTAGGCTATGGCTACACCTTC	CASSLGRVGYGYTF
TRBV4-3	.	.	TRBJ2-3	TGCGCCAGCAGCCAAGATTCTACGCCTAGCACAGATACGCAGTATTTT	CASSQDSTPSTDTQYF
TRBV7-9	.	.	TRBJ2-7	TGTGCCAGCAGCTTGGTTTCGGGCCACGAGCAGTACTTC	CASSLVSGHEQYF
TRBV5-1	.	TRBD2	TRBJ2-3	TGCGCCAGCATGGCTAGCGGGGGCCCCCCAGATACGCAGTATTTT	CASMASGGPPDTQYF
TRBV7-9	.	.	TRBJ1-2	TGTGCCAGCAGCTCACCATCTACGGACGGTGAATATGGCTACACCTTC	CASSSPSTDGEYGYTF
TRBV11-3	.	TRBD2	TRBJ2-1	TGTGCCAGCAGCTCCCTAGCGGAAAATTCCTACAATGAGCAGTTCTTC	CASSSLAENSYNEQFF
TRBV5-8	.	.	TRBJ2-7	TGTGCCAGCAGCTTAAATAGGAGGAGCTCCTACGAGCAGTACTTC	CASSLNRRSSYEQYF
TRBV7-9	.	.	TRBJ2-7	TGTGCCAGCAGCTTATTGGGTAGCTCCTACGAGCAGTACTTC	CASSLLGSSYEQYF
TRBV30	.	.	TRBJ2-1	TGTGCCTGGAGTCCGTACAATGAGCAGTTCTTC	CAWSPYNEQFF
TRBV9	.	.	TRBJ1-2	TGTGCCAGCAGCCTCCTCCCAGAAGACTATGGCTACACCTTC	CASSLLPEDYGYTF
TRBV7-9	.	TRBD2	TRBJ2-4	TGTGCCAGCAGCTTAGGGGAAGCGGGATGGGCCAAAAACATTCAGTACTTC	CASSLGEAGWAKNIQYF
TRBV25-1	.	TRBD1	TRBJ1-5	TGTGCCAGCAGTGAAGGACAGGGTCCTCAGCCCCAGCATTTT	CASSEGQGPQPQHF
TRBV10-3	.	.	TRBJ2-7	TGTGCCACCGCGTGGGACGGCTACGAGCAGTACTTC	CATAWDGYEQYF
TRBV6-5	.	TRBD2	TRBJ2-1	TGTGCCAGCAGTTATAGCGGGAGCTCCTACAATGAGCAGTTCTTC	CASSYSGSSYNEQFF
TRBV18	.	.	TRBJ2-7	TGTGCCAGCTCACCAAGGGGCCAGGGTGAACCCTACGAGCAGTACTTC	CASSPRGQGEPYEQYF
TRBV9	.	TRBD2	TRBJ2-1	TGTGCCAGCAGCGTAGGGGGACTAGCCCCTGAGCAGTTCTTC	CASSVGGLAPEQFF
TRBV27	.	.	TRBJ2-7	TGTGCCAGCAGTTTAGCAGGGTACCTCTACGAGCAGTACTTC	CASSLAGYLYEQYF
TRBV30	.	.	TRBJ2-1	TGTGCCTGGCACTTCGGTGATGAGCAGTTCTTC	CAWHFGDEQFF
TRBV13	.	.	TRBJ2-2	TGTGCCAGCAGCTTGTTGAACGGGGAGCTGTTTTTT	CASSLLNGELFF
TRBV5-1	.	TRBD1	TRBJ1-6	TGCGCCAGCAGCTCGGGACAGGGTGATTCACCCCTCCACTTT	CASSSGQGDSPLHF
TRBV5-6	.	TRBD1	TRBJ2-2	TGTGCCAGCAGCGCCCCCGGGACAGATAACACCGGGGAGCTGTTTTTT	CASSAPGTDNTGELFF
TRBV5-4	.	TRBD2	TRBJ2-3	TGTGCCAGCAGCTTGGAGGGACTAGCGGGAGCTGCTACGCAGTATTTT	CASSLEGLAGAATQYF
TRBV9	.	TRBD2	TRBJ2-1	TGTGCCAGCAGCGTAGGGACTAGCAGGAGCTCCTACAATGAGCAGTTCTTC	CASSVGTSRSSYNEQFF
TRBV6-5	.	.	TRBJ1-6	TGTGCCAGCAGTCAGACCTCCGGGGCACCCCTCCACTTT	CASSQTSGAPLHF
TRBV6-1	.	.	TRBJ2-3	TGTGCCAGCAGTCCCGAACGCCGTAGCACAGATACGCAGTATTTT	CASSPERRSTDTQYF